The 2 T cell receptor beta chains presented below share a single source sample, sequenced in a study of PD-1 blockade in classical Hodgkin lymphoma. Time point denoted: cycle 4 day 1 (C4D1), after 6 weeks of nivolumab. Every patient experienced relapse after autologous stem cell transplantation, and brentuximab vedotin exposure varied. Assay used: immunoSEQ multiplex PCR; TCRdb lists only in-frame clones, some missing. The sample holds about 50,000 clones, roughly 90% seen once. Sequenced material: peripheral blood mononuclear cells (PBMCs), taken before the fourth cycle of nivolumab. These TCRs come from a human donor with classical Hodgkin lymphoma.

The rearrangement links TRBV6-5 to TRBJ2-7, with D perhaps TRBD1 (6 bases). In germline, CDR1 is MNHEY, CDR2 SVGAGI. This CDR3 region has 15 residues. Deletions cut 2 bases from V and 6 bases from J, with 17 bases between. The CDR3 loop is CASSYETGPPTEQYF. The CDR3 DNA reads as TGTGCCAGCAGTTACGAGACAGGACCACCAACCGAGCAGTACTTC.

Notes on this clone: An end of the junction does not agree with germline; a read error may underlie this. The chain joins TRBV7-9 to TRBJ2-5, with 11 bases aligning to TRBD2. Germline loops: CDR1 SEHNR, CDR2 FQNEAQ (reference sequence). The CDR3 runs to 13 residues. CDR3 coding DNA: TGTGCCAGCAGCTACCTAACGGGGGGACTAGCGGACTTC. Amino acids: CASSYLTGGLADF.